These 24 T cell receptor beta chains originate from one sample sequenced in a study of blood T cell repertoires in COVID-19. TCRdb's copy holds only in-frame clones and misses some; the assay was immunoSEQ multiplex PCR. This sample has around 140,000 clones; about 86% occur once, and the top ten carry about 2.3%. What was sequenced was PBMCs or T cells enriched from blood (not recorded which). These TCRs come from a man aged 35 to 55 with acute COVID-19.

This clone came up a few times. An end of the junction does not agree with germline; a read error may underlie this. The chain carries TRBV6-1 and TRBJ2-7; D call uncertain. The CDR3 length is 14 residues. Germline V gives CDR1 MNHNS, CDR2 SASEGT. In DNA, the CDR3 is TGTGCCAGCAGTGACCCTCCTACCTCCAACGAGCAGTACTTC. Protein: CASSDPPTSNEQYF.

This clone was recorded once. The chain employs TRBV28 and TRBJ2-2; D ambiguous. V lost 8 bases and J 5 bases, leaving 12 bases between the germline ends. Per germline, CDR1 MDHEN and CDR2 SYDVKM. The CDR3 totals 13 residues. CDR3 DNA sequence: TGTGCCAGCGGGCCCCAGTCGACCGGGGAGCTGTTTTTT. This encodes CASGPQSTGELFF.

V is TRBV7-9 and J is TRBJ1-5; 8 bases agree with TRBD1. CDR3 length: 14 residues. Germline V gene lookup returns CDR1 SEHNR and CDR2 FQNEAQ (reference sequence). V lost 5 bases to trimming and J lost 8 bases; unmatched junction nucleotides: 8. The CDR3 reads CASSPGQGSKPQHF. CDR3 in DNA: TGTGCCAGCAGCCCCGGACAGGGCTCTAAGCCCCAGCATTTT.

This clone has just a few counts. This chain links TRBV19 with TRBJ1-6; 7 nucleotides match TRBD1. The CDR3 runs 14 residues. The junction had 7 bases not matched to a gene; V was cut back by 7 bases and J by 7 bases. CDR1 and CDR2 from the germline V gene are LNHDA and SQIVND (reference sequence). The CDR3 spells CASNRGFGNSPLHF. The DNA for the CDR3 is TGTGCCAGTAACAGGGGTTTCGGGAATTCACCCCTCCACTTT. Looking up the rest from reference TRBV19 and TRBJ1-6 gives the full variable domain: DGGITQSPKYLFRKEGQNVTLSCEQNLNHDAMYWYRQDPGQGLRLIYYSQIVNDFQKGDIAEGYSVSREKKESFPLTVTSAQKNPTAFYLCASNRGFGNSPLHFGNGTRLTVT.

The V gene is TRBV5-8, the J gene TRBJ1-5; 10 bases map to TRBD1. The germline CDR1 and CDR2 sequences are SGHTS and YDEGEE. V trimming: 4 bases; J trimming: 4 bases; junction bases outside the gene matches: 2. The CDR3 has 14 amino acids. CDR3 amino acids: CASSRGQGNQPQHF. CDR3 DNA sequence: TGTGCCAGCAGCCGGGGACAGGGGAATCAGCCCCAGCATTTT.

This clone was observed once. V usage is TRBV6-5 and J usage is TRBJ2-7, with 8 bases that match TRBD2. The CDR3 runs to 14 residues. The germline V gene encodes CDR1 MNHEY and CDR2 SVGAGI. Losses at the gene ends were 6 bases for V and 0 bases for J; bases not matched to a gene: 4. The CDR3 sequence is CASSRGGASYEQYF. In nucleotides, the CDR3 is TGTGCCAGCAGCCGGGGGGGGGCCTCCTACGAGCAGTACTTC.

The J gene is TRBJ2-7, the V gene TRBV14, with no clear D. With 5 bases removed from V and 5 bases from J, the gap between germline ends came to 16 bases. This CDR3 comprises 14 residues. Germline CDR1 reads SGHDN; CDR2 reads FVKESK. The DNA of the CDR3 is TGTGCCAGCAGCTCTCAGGTGGGCCCGGACGAGCAGTACTTC. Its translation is CASSSQVGPDEQYF.

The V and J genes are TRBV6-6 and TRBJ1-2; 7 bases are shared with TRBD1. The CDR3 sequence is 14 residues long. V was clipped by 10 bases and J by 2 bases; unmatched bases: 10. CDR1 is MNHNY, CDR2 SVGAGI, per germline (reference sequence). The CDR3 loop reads CATEGGGSNYGYTF. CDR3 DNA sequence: TGTGCCACCGAAGGGGGCGGATCGAACTATGGCTACACCTTC.

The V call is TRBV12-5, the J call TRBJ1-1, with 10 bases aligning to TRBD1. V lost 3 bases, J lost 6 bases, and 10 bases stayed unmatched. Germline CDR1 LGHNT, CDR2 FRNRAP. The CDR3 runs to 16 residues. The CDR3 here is CASGFYPGQGMPEAFF. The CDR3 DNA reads TGTGCTAGTGGTTTTTATCCGGGACAGGGGATGCCTGAAGCTTTCTTT.

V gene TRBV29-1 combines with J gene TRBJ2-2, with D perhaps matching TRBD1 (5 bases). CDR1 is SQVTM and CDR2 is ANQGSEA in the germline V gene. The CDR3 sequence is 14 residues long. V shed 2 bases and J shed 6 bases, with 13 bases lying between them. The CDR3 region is CSVETDSVAGELFF. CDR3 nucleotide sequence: TGCAGCGTTGAAACAGACAGCGTGGCCGGGGAGCTGTTTTTT.

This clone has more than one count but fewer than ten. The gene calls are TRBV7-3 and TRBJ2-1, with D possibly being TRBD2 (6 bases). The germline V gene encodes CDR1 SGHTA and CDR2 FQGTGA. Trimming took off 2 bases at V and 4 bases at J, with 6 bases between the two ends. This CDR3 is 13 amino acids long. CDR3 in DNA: TGTGCCAGCAGCTTAGGGAGGTACAATGAGCAGTTCTTC. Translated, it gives CASSLGRYNEQFF. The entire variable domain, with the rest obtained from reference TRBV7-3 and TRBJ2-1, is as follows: GAGVSQTPSNKVTEKGKYVELRCDPISGHTALYWYRQSLGQGPEFLIYFQGTGAADDSGLPNDRFFAVRPEGSVSTLKIQRTERGDSAVYLCASSLGRYNEQFFGPGTRLTVL.

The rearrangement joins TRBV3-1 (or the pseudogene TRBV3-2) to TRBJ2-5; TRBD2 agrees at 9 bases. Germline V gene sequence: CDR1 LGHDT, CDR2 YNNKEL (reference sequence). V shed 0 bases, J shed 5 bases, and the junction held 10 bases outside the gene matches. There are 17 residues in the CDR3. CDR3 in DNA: TGTGCCAGCAGCCAAGAAGGCGGGGGGGCCCCTAAGGAGACCCAGTACTTC. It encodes CASSQEGGGAPKETQYF.

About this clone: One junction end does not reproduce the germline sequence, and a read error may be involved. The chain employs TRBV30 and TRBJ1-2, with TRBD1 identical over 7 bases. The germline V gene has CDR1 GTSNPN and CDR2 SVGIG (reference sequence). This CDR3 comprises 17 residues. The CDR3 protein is CAWSLRLLDDRENGYTF. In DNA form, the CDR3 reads TGTGCCTGGAGCCTTAGACTCTTAGACGACAGGGAAAATGGATACACCTTC.

CDR3 loop: CASSYVRYEQYF. Here the CDR3 DNA reads TGTGCCAGCAGTTATGTCCGCTACGAGCAGTACTTC. V and J are TRBV12-3 or TRBV12-4 and TRBJ2-7, with unresolved D. Trimming left V 4 bases short and J 3 bases short, with 7 bases between. The CDR3 runs to 12 residues.

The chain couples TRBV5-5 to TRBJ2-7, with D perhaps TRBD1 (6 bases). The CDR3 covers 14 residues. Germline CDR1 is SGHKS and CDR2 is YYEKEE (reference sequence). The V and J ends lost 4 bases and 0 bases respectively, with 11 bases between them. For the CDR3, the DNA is TGTGCCAGCAGCCCCGGACAGTTCTCCTACGAGCAGTACTTC. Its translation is CASSPGQFSYEQYF.

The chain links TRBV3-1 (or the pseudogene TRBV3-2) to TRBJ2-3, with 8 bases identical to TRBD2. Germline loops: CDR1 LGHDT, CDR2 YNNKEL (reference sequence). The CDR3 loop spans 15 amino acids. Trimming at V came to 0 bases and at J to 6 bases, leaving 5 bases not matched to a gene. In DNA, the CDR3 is TGTGCCAGCAGCCAAGATCTGTCGGGGGGGGATACGCAGTATTTT. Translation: CASSQDLSGGDTQYF.

This CDR3 is CASSGLLAGGQETQYF. CDR3 sequence (DNA): TGTGCCAGCAGTGGTCTACTAGCGGGGGGCCAAGAGACCCAGTACTTC. This chain joins TRBV2 and TRBJ2-5; 12 bases are a match to TRBD2. V lost 4 bases, J lost 1 base, and 4 bases stayed unmatched. CDR1 SNHLY and CDR2 FYNNEI come from the germline V gene. The CDR3 consists of 16 residues.

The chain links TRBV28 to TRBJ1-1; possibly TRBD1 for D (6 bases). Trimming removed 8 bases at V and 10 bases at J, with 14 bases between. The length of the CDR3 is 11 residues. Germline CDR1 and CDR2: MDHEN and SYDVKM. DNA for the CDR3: TGTGCCAGCTCTCAGGGGTGGAGAGCTTTCTTT. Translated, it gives CASSQGWRAFF.

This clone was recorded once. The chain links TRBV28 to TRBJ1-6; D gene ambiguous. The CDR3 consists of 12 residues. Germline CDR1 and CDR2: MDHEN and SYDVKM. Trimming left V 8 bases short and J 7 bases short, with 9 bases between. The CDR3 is CASCEANSPLHF. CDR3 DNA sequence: TGTGCCAGCTGCGAGGCAAATTCACCCCTCCACTTT.

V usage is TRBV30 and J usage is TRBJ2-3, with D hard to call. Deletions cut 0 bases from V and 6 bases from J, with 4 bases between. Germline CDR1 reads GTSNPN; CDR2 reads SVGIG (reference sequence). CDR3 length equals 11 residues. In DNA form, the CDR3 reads TGTGCCTGGAGTGTTTCGGATACGCAGTATTTT. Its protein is CAWSVSDTQYF. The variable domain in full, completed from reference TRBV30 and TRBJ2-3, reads SQTIHQWPATLVQPVGSPLSLECTVEGTSNPNLYWYRQAAGRGLQLLFYSVGIGQISSEVPQNLSASRPQDRQFILSSKKLLLSDSGFYLCAWSVSDTQYFGPGTRLTVL.

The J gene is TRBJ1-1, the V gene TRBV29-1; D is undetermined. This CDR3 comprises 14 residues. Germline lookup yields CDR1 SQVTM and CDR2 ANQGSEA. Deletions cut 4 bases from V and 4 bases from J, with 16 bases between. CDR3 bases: TGCAGCGTTGCGGCGGGGATACGCGGCACTGAAGCTTTCTTT. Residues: CSVAAGIRGTEAFF.

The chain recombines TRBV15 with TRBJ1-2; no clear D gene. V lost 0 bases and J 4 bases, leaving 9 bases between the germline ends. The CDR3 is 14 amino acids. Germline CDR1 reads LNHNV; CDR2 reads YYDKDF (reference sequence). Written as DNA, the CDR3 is TGTGCCACCAGCAGAGATGAGGGTATCTATGGCTACACCTTC. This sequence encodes CATSRDEGIYGYTF.

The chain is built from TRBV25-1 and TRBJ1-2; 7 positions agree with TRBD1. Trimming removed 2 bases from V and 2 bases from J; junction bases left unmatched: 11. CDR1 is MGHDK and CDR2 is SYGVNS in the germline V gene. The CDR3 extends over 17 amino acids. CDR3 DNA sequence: TGTGCCAGCAGTGAAAGGGATCGGGCAGGGGGGAACTATGGCTACACCTTC. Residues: CASSERDRAGGNYGYTF.

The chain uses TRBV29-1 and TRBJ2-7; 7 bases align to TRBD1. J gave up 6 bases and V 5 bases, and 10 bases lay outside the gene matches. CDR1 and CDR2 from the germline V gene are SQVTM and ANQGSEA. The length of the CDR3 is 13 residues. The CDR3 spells CSVREGAPGEQYF. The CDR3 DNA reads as TGCAGCGTTAGAGAGGGGGCCCCTGGCGAGCAGTACTTC.